Listed here are 32 T cell receptor beta chains from one sample, sequenced in a study of immune reconstitution after stem cell transplant in scleroderma. TCRdb re-derived calls from the RT-PCR reads in MiXCR, one entry per CDR3 protein. The table lists thousands of distinct CDR3 sequences, approximately 7.9% of them singletons. Sampling was carried out before or after autologous hematopoietic stem cell transplantation (not recorded which). All receptors derive from a male donor with systemic sclerosis.

By share of the sample, this clonotype is medium-sized (0.01 to 0.1%). V is TRBV20-1 and J is TRBJ2-3; 8 bases are a match to TRBD2. The CDR3 has 15 amino acids. Germline V gene lookup returns CDR1 DFQATT and CDR2 SNEGSKA (reference sequence). V gave up 1 base and J gave up 0 bases; unmatched junction bases: 3. CDR3 residues: CSARAGGTSTDTQYF. For the CDR3, the DNA is TGCAGTGCTAGAGCGGGAGGGACGAGCACAGATACGCAGTATTTT.

This clonotype is termed medium-sized. This chain joins TRBV27 and TRBJ1-4; 10 nucleotides line up with TRBD1. The CDR3 loop spans 14 amino acids. V was pared by 9 bases and J by 6 bases, with 7 bases of the junction left unmatched. The V gene's germline CDR1 is MNHEY and CDR2 SMNVEV (reference sequence). CDR3 region: CASVRDRGHEKLFF. CDR3 coding DNA: TGTGCCAGTGTACGGGACAGGGGCCATGAAAAACTGTTTTTT.

This clonotype is classed as medium-sized. This chain links TRBV29-1 with TRBJ1-2, with 7 bases identical to TRBD1. The J segment lost 2 bases and the V segment lost 6 bases, leaving 6 bases of the junction unmatched. The germline CDR1 and CDR2 sequences are SQVTM and ANQGSEA. The CDR3 is 13 amino acids. CDR3 in amino acids: CSVLRGFNYGYTF. In DNA, the CDR3 is TGCAGCGTCCTCAGGGGGTTCAACTATGGCTACACCTTC.

This clonotype is judged medium-sized. This chain connects TRBV20-1 to TRBJ1-1; D is undetermined. The CDR3 totals 13 residues. Germline V CDR1 and CDR2: DFQATT, SNEGSKA (reference sequence). Trimming removed 0 bases at V and 6 bases at J, with 11 bases between. CDR3 residues: CSARDLGEAEAFF. For the CDR3, the DNA is TGCAGTGCTAGAGATCTCGGGGAGGCTGAAGCTTTCTTT.

This clonotype was counted only a few times. The chain employs TRBV12-5 and TRBJ1-6; D call uncertain. Looked up from germline, CDR1 is LGHNT and CDR2 is FRNRAP. V lost 6 bases, J lost 11 bases, and 14 bases lay in between. This CDR3 is built from 13 residues. For the CDR3, the DNA is TGTGCTAGTGGCACGCCACTCGTAGCACCCCTCCACTTT. Translated: CASGTPLVAPLHF.

J is TRBJ2-4 and V is TRBV16; 7 bases map to TRBD1. This CDR3 region has 19 residues. The germline gives CDR1 KGHSY, CDR2 FQNENV. With V trimmed by 3 bases and J by 1 base, 15 bases remained unmatched. CDR3 amino acids: CASSHYDRESGYAKNIQYF. Here the CDR3 DNA reads TGTGCCAGCAGCCACTATGACAGGGAAAGCGGATATGCCAAAAACATTCAGTACTTC.

Sample share makes this clonotype medium-sized (0.01 to 0.1%). J is TRBJ2-4 and V is TRBV29-1; D might be TRBD2 (6 bases). V was shortened by 5 bases and J by 1 base, with 12 bases between the two germline ends. The germline V gene has CDR1 SQVTM and CDR2 ANQGSEA. This CDR3 has 14 residues. The CDR3 DNA follows: TGCAGCGTTAGTGGCGGGGAGGCCAAAAACATTCAGTACTTC. The encoded protein is CSVSGGEAKNIQYF.

This clonotype was found a few times. V and J are TRBV7-2 and TRBJ1-4; a weak D match, TRBD1 (6 bases). The V end lost 2 bases, the J end lost 8 bases, and 15 bases lay between the germline ends. The germline CDR1 and CDR2 sequences are SGHTA and FQGNSA. This CDR3 spans 15 amino acids. CDR3 nucleotide sequence: TGTGCCAGCAGCTTAAAGTCCGGGGGCCGCGAAAAACTGTTTTTT. Residues: CASSLKSGGREKLFF. Looking up the rest from reference TRBV7-2 and TRBJ1-4 gives the full variable domain: GAGVSQSPSNKVTEKGKDVELRCDPISGHTALYWYRQSLGQGLEFLIYFQGNSAPDKSGLPSDRFSAERTGGSVSTLTIQRTQQEDSAVYLCASSLKSGGREKLFFGSGTQLSVL.

This clonotype has more than one count but fewer than ten. The CDR3 DNA sequence: TGTGCAGCCGGTGGTTCCCGGAATGAAAAACTGTTTTTT. Its protein product is CAAGGSRNEKLFF. The V and J genes are TRBV3-1 and TRBJ1-4; D is unclear. The V gene's germline CDR1 is LGHDT and CDR2 YNNKEL (reference sequence). There are 13 residues in the CDR3. The full variable domain, rest sourced from reference TRBV3-1 and TRBJ1-4, is DTAVSQTPKYLVTQMGNDKSIKCEQNLGHDTMYWYKQDSKKFLKIMFSYNNKELIINETVPNRFSPKSPDKAHLNLHINSLELGDSAVYFCAAGGSRNEKLFFGSGTQLSVL.

On this clonotype itself: A much larger clone sits a single nucleotide away, making a read error possible. This chain uses TRBV5-1 with TRBJ1-1; D is ambiguous. Trimming cost V 2 bases and J 0 bases, with 14 bases left between them. Germline assignment: CDR1 SGHRS and CDR2 YFSETQ. The CDR3 covers 16 residues. In nucleotides, the CDR3 is TGCGCCAGCAGCTTCCTGGTCCAAGGGATGAACACTGAAGCTTTCTTT. It encodes CASSFLVQGMNTEAFF.

The CDR3 nucleotides read TGTGCCAGCGGCGAGGGTTTCAACACTGAAGCTTTCTTT. This encodes CASGEGFNTEAFF. The chain combines TRBV3-1 with TRBJ1-1; D ambiguous. The V and J ends lost 8 bases and 2 bases respectively, with 12 bases between them. The CDR3 is 13 residues long. The germline gives CDR1 LGHDT, CDR2 YNNKEL (reference sequence).

This chain uses TRBV28 with TRBJ2-5; unclear D gene. Trimming left V 0 bases short and J 5 bases short, with 13 bases between. The CDR3 loop spans 15 amino acids. CDR1 MDHEN and CDR2 SYDVKM come from the germline V gene. The CDR3 sequence: CASSLWDSRSETQYF. In nucleotides, the CDR3 is TGTGCCAGCAGTTTATGGGATAGCCGCAGCGAGACCCAGTACTTC.

Relative to its sample, this clonotype is medium-sized. The chain uses TRBV4-1 and TRBJ2-2; TRBD1 agrees at 7 bases. Germline V gene data show CDR1 as MGHRA and CDR2 as YSYEKL. Losses at the gene ends were 1 base for V and 2 bases for J; bases not matched to a gene: 7. The CDR3 contains 17 residues. The CDR3 reads CASSQGQGVTNTGELFF. The CDR3 DNA reads TGCGCCAGCAGCCAAGGACAGGGCGTAACCAACACCGGGGAGCTGTTTTTT.

In its sample, this clonotype ranks as medium-sized. V usage is TRBV5-1 and J usage is TRBJ2-5, with a weak D call TRBD2 (6 bases). The germline V gene encodes CDR1 SGHRS and CDR2 YFSETQ. This CDR3 contains 13 residues. V gave up 2 bases and J gave up 3 bases, with 8 bases separating them. Here the CDR3 DNA reads TGCGCCAGCAGCTTCGGAGGGGAAGAGACCCAGTACTTC. Translating gives CASSFGGEETQYF. The entire variable domain, with the rest obtained from reference TRBV5-1 and TRBJ2-5, is as follows: KAGVTQTPRYLIKTRGQQVTLSCSPISGHRSVSWYQQTPGQGLQFLFEYFSETQRNKGNFPGRFSGRQFSNSRSEMNVSTLELGDSALYLCASSFGGEETQYFGPGTRLLVL.

This sequence joins TRBV21-1 and TRBJ2-7; TRBD2, the table's D call, was not compared with the DNA. TRBV21-1 is described as a pseudogene. The CDR3 runs to 18 residues. CDR3 region: CASSTLGSTSGSCGEQYF. Written as DNA, the CDR3 is TGTGCCAGCAGCACTCTGGGCTCTACTAGCGGGAGTTGTGGGGAGCAGTACTTC.

This clonotype was detected a few times. This chain links TRBV3-1 with TRBJ1-5; 9 bases line up with TRBD1. CDR3 length equals 15 residues. V was clipped by 5 bases and J by 2 bases; unmatched bases: 4. Germline CDR1 is LGHDT and CDR2 is YNNKEL (reference sequence). CDR3 DNA: TGTGCCAGCAGCACACAGGGGGCGGGCAATCAGCCCCAGCATTTT. Translated, it gives CASSTQGAGNQPQHF.

By share of the sample, this clonotype is medium-sized. The rearrangement joins TRBV29-1 to TRBJ1-2; 9 nucleotides align to TRBD1. V trimming: 6 bases; J trimming: 3 bases; junction bases outside the gene matches: 5. The length of the CDR3 is 13 residues. Germline values: CDR1 SQVTM, CDR2 ANQGSEA. The CDR3 loop reads CSVRDREDYGYTF. The CDR3 DNA sequence: TGCAGCGTCCGGGACAGGGAGGACTATGGCTACACCTTC.

The CDR3 here is CASSPTSGKVNEQFF. DNA for the CDR3: TGCGCCAGCAGCCCGACTAGCGGGAAGGTCAATGAGCAGTTCTTC. V usage is TRBV5-1 and J usage is TRBJ2-1; 11 bases agree with TRBD2. The CDR3 runs to 15 residues. V dropped 4 bases and J dropped 6; count of bases not matched to a gene: 6. Germline V gene data show CDR1 as SGHRS and CDR2 as YFSETQ.

This clonotype came up a few times. The chain is built from TRBV5-1 and TRBJ2-7; 9 bases align to TRBD2. The CDR3 sequence is 14 residues long. Germline CDR1 is SGHRS and CDR2 is YFSETQ. The J segment lost 4 bases and the V segment lost 4 bases, leaving 6 bases of the junction unmatched. The CDR3 nucleotides read TGCGCCAGCAGCCCCCAAGCGGGGGGTTACGAGCAGTACTTC. Protein sequence: CASSPQAGGYEQYF.

By proportion, this clonotype is medium-sized. The chain combines TRBV9 with TRBJ2-1; D ambiguous. Between the trimmed V and J ends, which lost 0 bases and 4 bases, there was a span of 5 bases. The CDR3 has 13 residues. The germline CDR1 and CDR2 sequences are SGDLS and YYNGEE. Here the CDR3 reads CASSVGNYNEQFF. CDR3 sequence (DNA): TGTGCCAGCAGCGTAGGAAATTACAATGAGCAGTTCTTC.

A few counts support this clonotype. The chain combines TRBV27 with TRBJ2-7; perhaps TRBD1 as D (7 bases). Germline V gene sequence: CDR1 MNHEY, CDR2 SMNVEV (reference sequence). There are 14 residues in the CDR3. Trimming cost V 4 bases and J 2 bases, with 12 bases left between them. This CDR3 is CASSSSGGPYEQYF. In nucleotides, the CDR3 is TGTGCCAGCAGTTCTTCAGGGGGGCCCTACGAGCAGTACTTC.

This clonotype turned up a few times. V gene TRBV7-9 combines with J gene TRBJ2-2; 13 nucleotides agree with TRBD2. This CDR3 comprises 17 residues. The V gene end was trimmed by 7 bases and the J gene end by 4 bases; junction bases not matched to a gene: 9. CDR1 and CDR2 (germline): SEHNR, FQNEAQ (reference sequence). DNA for the CDR3: TGTGCCAGCACCCAACTAGCGGGGGGGCCTCGCACCGGGGAGCTGTTTTTT. Protein sequence: CASTQLAGGPRTGELFF.

This clonotype came up a few times. The V and J genes are TRBV5-5 and TRBJ2-1; 7 nucleotides agree with TRBD1. Germline V gives CDR1 SGHKS, CDR2 YYEKEE (reference sequence). V shed 0 bases and J 7 bases; nucleotides not matched to a gene: 4. The CDR3 extends over 14 amino acids. CDR3 DNA: TGTGCCAGCAGCTTGGAGGGGGCGCAGAATGAGCAGTTCTTC. Translated: CASSLEGAQNEQFF.

In its sample, this clonotype was seen a few times. This chain links TRBV28 with TRBJ2-1, with 9 bases lining up with TRBD2. J was trimmed by 10 bases and V by 7 bases; bases with no gene match: 8. This CDR3 has 13 residues. The germline V gene encodes CDR1 MDHEN and CDR2 SYDVKM. The CDR3 reads CASTLAGWREQFF. The CDR3 coding sequence is TGTGCCAGCACGCTAGCGGGGTGGAGGGAGCAGTTCTTC.

The rearrangement links TRBV11-2 to TRBJ2-7, with D hard to call. In germline, CDR1 is SGHAT, CDR2 FQNNGV. V was shortened by 5 bases and J by 4 bases, with 12 bases between the two germline ends. CDR3 length: 13 amino acids. The chain's CDR3 is CASSPAFRYEQYF. The CDR3 DNA reads as TGTGCCAGCAGCCCCGCCTTCAGATACGAGCAGTACTTC.

The chain recombines TRBV9 with TRBJ2-7; no clear D gene. CDR3 length: 16 residues. In germline, CDR1 is SGDLS, CDR2 YYNGEE. Deletions cut 1 base from V and 3 bases from J, with 17 bases between. CDR3 DNA: TGTGCCAGCAGCGTAATCGAGTCGGGCAGTCTCTACGAGCAGTACTTC. Protein: CASSVIESGSLYEQYF.

By sample fraction, this clonotype is large. This chain connects TRBV6-2 or TRBV6-3 to TRBJ1-6, with TRBD1 identical over 7 bases. Germline V gene lookup returns CDR1 MNHEY and CDR2 SVGEGT. J gave up 10 bases and V 7 bases, and 7 bases lay outside the gene matches. This CDR3 comprises 13 residues. The CDR3 DNA sequence: TGTGCCAGCACAGGACAGGACGGCTCACCCCTCCACTTT. It is translated as CASTGQDGSPLHF.

This clonotype appeared a few times. This chain joins TRBV7-2 and TRBJ2-7; 9 bases are shared with TRBD2. CDR3 length: 15 amino acids. V shed 5 bases and J 0 bases; nucleotides not matched to a gene: 5. Looked up from germline, CDR1 is SGHTA and CDR2 is FQGNSA. In nucleotides, the CDR3 is TGTGCCAGCAGCCTTCTAGCGGGGCGCTCCTACGAGCAGTACTTC. As protein: CASSLLAGRSYEQYF.

Judged by abundance, this clonotype is medium-sized (0.01 to 0.1%). The chain recombines TRBV6-2 or TRBV6-3 with TRBJ1-6; tentative D call: TRBD1 (6 bases). V dropped 7 bases and J dropped 7 bases, with 14 bases sitting between them. Germline CDR1 MNHEY, CDR2 SVGEGT. The CDR3 length is 14 residues. CDR3 sequence reads: CASTHGGRNSPLHF. For the CDR3, the DNA is TGTGCCAGCACCCACGGGGGGCGGAATTCACCCCTCCACTTT.

This clonotype is medium-sized. The chain couples TRBV6-5 to TRBJ1-2; the D gene is possibly TRBD1 (5 bases). The CDR3 consists of 13 residues. Germline CDR1 MNHEY, CDR2 SVGAGI. V lost 6 bases and J lost 8, with 16 bases in between. DNA for the CDR3: TGTGCCAGCAGCCCCGGCCCAGGGAAGGGCTACACCTTC. This sequence encodes CASSPGPGKGYTF.

This clonotype is medium-sized (0.01 to 0.1%). V gene TRBV7-2 combines with J gene TRBJ2-5, with 9 positions matching TRBD2. This CDR3 comprises 16 residues. The V gene's germline CDR1 is SGHTA and CDR2 FQGNSA. J gave up 5 bases and V 1 base, and 8 bases lay outside the gene matches. The CDR3 coding sequence is TGTGCCAGCAGCTTAGAGTGGCGGGGGGGCCGCGAGACCCAGTACTTC. Translating it yields CASSLEWRGGRETQYF.

The J gene is TRBJ2-7, the V gene TRBV14, with D maybe TRBD2 (6 bases). CDR3 size: 13 residues. CDR1 is SGHDN, CDR2 FVKESK, per germline. V was cut by 4 bases and J by 7 bases, with 14 bases left in between. The CDR3 bases are TGTGCCAGCAGCCTCCGGGACTCCGAAGAGCAGTACTTC. Protein sequence: CASSLRDSEEQYF.